This TCR beta chain comes out of a study of CD8+CD57+ T cells in acquired aplastic anemia. Findings of the study overall: Fewer than 30 CD8+ CDR3 sequences were shared between patients and controls.

Losses at the gene ends were 4 bases for V and 8 bases for J; bases not matched to a gene: 21. Germline CDR1 reads SGHDT; CDR2 reads YYEEEE. CDR3 length: 19 residues. The template for TCR beta VDJ and CDR3 sequence profiling was genomic DNA. TCRdb processed the reads anew with MiXCR; each CDR3 protein has one entry. The sample shows over 200,000 distinct CDR3 sequences, around 60% of them seen only once. For this clonotype: What it binds is not known.

V is TRBV5-6 and J is TRBJ2-1, with 10 nucleotides matching TRBD2. The sample consisted of sorted CD4+, CD8+, or CD8+CD57+ T cells (not recorded which) from PBMCs. This TCR came from a human donor in good health. The CDR3 DNA reads as TGTGCCAGCAGCCAGAACGCGCAATTGGCTAGCGGGAGTCTCGATGAGCAGTTCTTC. Protein product: CASSQNAQLASGSLDEQFF.